The rows below give T cell receptor beta chains drawn from one sample of a study of T cells in tuberculosis. Assay used: immunoSEQ multiplex PCR; TCRdb lists only in-frame clones, some missing. Here the sample spans 37,000 or so clones, approximately 94% being singletons. Sequencing was carried out using PBMCs. The receptors come from a donor aged 10-29 years with latent tuberculosis or without tuberculosis infection. Some clones in this sample may be carry-over from other donors' samples. The CDR3 runs from the conserved cysteine through the conserved F or W. Each record gives: V gene, CDR3 protein.

TRBV11-3 | CASSSGQGGSPLHF
TRBV15 | CATKRDGAGYEQYF
TRBV7-2 | CASRKDRETGNTIYF
TRBV25-1 | CAPKGYSQETQYF
TRBV4-3 | CASSHPQGPNYGYTF
TRBV5-4 | CASSPGGTGPSNEQFF
TRBV2 | CASSWTGATDTQYF
TRBV7-2 | CASSPIDSLNTEAFF
TRBV5-6 | CASSPGGRGTETQYF
TRBV2 | CASSAEGYGRGRDTEAFF
TRBV7-2 | CASSSASETQYF
TRBV7-2 | CASSLTTGGPYNEQFF
TRBV5-1 | CASTRDPDTGELFF
TRBV6-5 | CASSNSGTANTEAFF
TRBV4-3 | CASSQDRFGTDSNQPQHF
TRBV7-2 | CASSLGTGPYNEQFF
TRBV7-2 | CASSLGSKETQYF